This TCR beta chain was sequenced during a study of CD8 T cells in ankylosing spondylitis. General study points: Ankylosing spondylitis blood seemed to carry a telltale TCR beta motif made of about 8 highly homologous variants. Past research had described some motif variants in reactive arthritis synovial fluid and blood.

In this sample, this clonotype turned up many times. Its target is not known. The V end was cut by 4 bases, the J end by 4 bases, with 14 bases between. CDR3 length: 15 amino acids. The germline V gene encodes CDR1 MNHEY and CDR2 SMNVEV (reference sequence). 5'-RACE, quantitative and with molecular barcodes, yielded the TCR beta libraries. MiXCR was run by TCRdb on the 5' RACE reads, yielding one entry per CDR3 protein. Found here are 300,000 to 350,000 distinct CDR3 sequences, less than 25% of them singletons; the top ten hold about 4%. The specimen was blood, either unsorted or a sorted T cell fraction (not recorded which). This clonotype originated in a female donor with ankylosing spondylitis or in good health (not recorded which). J is TRBJ2-1 and V is TRBV27, with D perhaps matching TRBD2 (6 bases). The CDR3 sequence is CASSWDWELYNEQFF. The CDR3 bases are TGTGCCAGCAGTTGGGACTGGGAGCTGTACAATGAGCAGTTCTTC.